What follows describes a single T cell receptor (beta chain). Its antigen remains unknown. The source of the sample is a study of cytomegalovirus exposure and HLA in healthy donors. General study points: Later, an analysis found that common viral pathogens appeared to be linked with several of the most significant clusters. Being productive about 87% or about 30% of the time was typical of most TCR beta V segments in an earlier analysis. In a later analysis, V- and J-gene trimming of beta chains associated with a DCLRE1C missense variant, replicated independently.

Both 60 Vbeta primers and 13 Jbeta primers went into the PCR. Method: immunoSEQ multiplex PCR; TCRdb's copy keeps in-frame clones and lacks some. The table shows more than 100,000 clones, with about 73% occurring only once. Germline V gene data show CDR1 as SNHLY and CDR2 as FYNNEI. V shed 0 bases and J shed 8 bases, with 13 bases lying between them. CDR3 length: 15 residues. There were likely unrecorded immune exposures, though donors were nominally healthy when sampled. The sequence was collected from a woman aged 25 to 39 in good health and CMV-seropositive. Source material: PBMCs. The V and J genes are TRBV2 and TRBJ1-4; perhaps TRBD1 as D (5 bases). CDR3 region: CASSEAGGSWEKLFF. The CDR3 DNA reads TGTGCCAGCAGTGAAGCGGGGGGTTCGTGGGAAAAACTGTTTTTT.